The 11 T cell receptor beta chains listed next were all sequenced from one sample in a study of cytomegalovirus exposure and HLA in healthy donors. PCR primers comprised 60 Vbeta and 13 Jbeta primers. Measured with immunoSEQ multiplex PCR; TCRdb has only the in-frame clones, and not every one. The sample lists 95,000 to 150,000 clones; around 69% were seen once. The sample taken for sequencing was PBMCs. These receptors came from a woman in her 40s in good health and CMV-seropositive.

The chain uses TRBV29-1 and TRBJ1-1; TRBD1 matches 9 bases. The CDR3 length is 15 residues. Trimming took 4 bases from V and 1 from J; bases not matched to a gene: 7. Germline CDR1 SQVTM, CDR2 ANQGSEA. The CDR3 bases are TGCAGCGTTGGCGGCGAGACAGGGGGGAACACTGAAGCTTTCTTT. This encodes CSVGGETGGNTEAFF.

The chain is built from TRBV5-1 and TRBJ2-3, with D possibly matching TRBD2 (6 bases). The CDR3 totals 15 residues. Germline V gene data show CDR1 as SGHRS and CDR2 as YFSETQ. The V and J ends lost 6 bases and 5 bases respectively, with 19 bases between them. The CDR3 DNA is TGCGCCAGCAAGGTCGAACCTCAGGGAGGAGATACGCAGTATTTT. This sequence encodes CASKVEPQGGDTQYF.

This clone has more than one count but fewer than ten. J is TRBJ2-7 and V is TRBV18; TRBD1 agrees at 8 bases. CDR1 is KGHSH and CDR2 is LQKENI in the germline V gene. With V trimmed by 0 bases and J by 5 bases, 6 bases remained unmatched. This CDR3 comprises 15 residues. DNA for the CDR3: TGTGCCAGCTCACCACCCGGACAGGGTGGCCACGAGCAGTACTTC. Translated: CASSPPGQGGHEQYF.

The chain recombines TRBV2 with TRBJ1-4; tentatively, D is TRBD1 (6 bases). This CDR3 region has 15 residues. With 6 bases removed from V and 1 base from J, the gap between germline ends came to 12 bases. Germline V lookup: CDR1 SNHLY, CDR2 FYNNEI. This CDR3 is CASRRGGITNEKLFF. The CDR3 DNA sequence: TGTGCCAGCAGAAGAGGGGGAATAACTAATGAAAAACTGTTTTTT.

This chain joins TRBV5-4 and TRBJ1-6; D is perhaps TRBD1 (5 bases). There are 14 residues in the CDR3. Germline-derived CDR1 and CDR2 are SGHNT and YYREEE (reference sequence). V lost 2 bases and J lost 8, with 11 bases in between. The CDR3 DNA follows: TGTGCCAGCAGCTTTGGAGGGGCAGATTCACCCCTCCACTTT. The encoded protein is CASSFGGADSPLHF.

This clone was found a few times. This chain links TRBV29-1 with TRBJ2-5; a possible D gene is TRBD2 (6 bases). CDR1 and CDR2 (germline): SQVTM, ANQGSEA. V was clipped by 5 bases and J by 2 bases, with 12 bases between them. This CDR3 comprises 13 residues. Written as DNA, the CDR3 is TGCAGCGTTCATGGCGGGAATCAAGAGACCCAGTACTTC. Translated: CSVHGGNQETQYF.

The V gene is TRBV10-3, the J gene TRBJ2-1; 8 bases are shared with TRBD1. In germline, CDR1 is ENHRY, CDR2 SYGVKD. This CDR3 comprises 15 residues. The junction had 4 bases not matched to a gene; V was cut back by 0 bases and J by 6 bases. The DNA for the CDR3 is TGTGCCATCAGTGAGTCGGGACAGGTCGGCAATGAGCAGTTCTTC. As protein: CAISESGQVGNEQFF.

This clone was seen only a few times. At one end the junction does not follow the germline gene, possibly because of a read error. The chain employs TRBV6-5 and TRBJ1-2; 8 positions agree with TRBD1. From germline, CDR1 is MNHEY and CDR2 SVGAGI. The CDR3 has 15 residues. The CDR3 here is CASSQPTGDNYGYPF. The DNA of the CDR3 is TGTGCCAGCAGTCAACCGACAGGGGATAACTATGGCTACCCCTTC.

The chain couples TRBV15 to TRBJ2-1, with TRBD2 matching over 7 bases. The CDR3 is 21 residues long. Germline trimming cut 0 bases from V and 0 bases from J; bases unmatched to any gene: 17. The germline gives CDR1 LNHNV, CDR2 YYDKDF (reference sequence). The CDR3 sequence: CATSRDEGTTRASGSYNEQFF. The CDR3 DNA is TGTGCCACCAGCAGAGATGAGGGGACTACAAGGGCCTCGGGCTCCTACAATGAGCAGTTCTTC.

The chain carries TRBV28 and TRBJ1-5; the match to TRBD1 covers 9 bases. The CDR3 consists of 18 residues. Germline CDR1 MDHEN, CDR2 SYDVKM. Trimming cost V 6 bases and J 2 bases; bases outside gene matches: 14. DNA for the CDR3: TGTGCCAGCAGCCTCCGGGACAGGGAATTCGCTGGCAATCAGCCCCAGCATTTT. It is translated as CASSLRDREFAGNQPQHF.

This clone turned up a few times. The chain couples TRBV6-5 to TRBJ1-1; D is undetermined. The germline gives CDR1 MNHEY, CDR2 SVGAGI. V gave up 2 bases and J gave up 5 bases, with 9 bases separating them. The CDR3 runs 13 residues. In DNA, the CDR3 is TGTGCCAGCAGTTACCCTAGCGGGACTGAAGCTTTCTTT. Translated: CASSYPSGTEAFF.